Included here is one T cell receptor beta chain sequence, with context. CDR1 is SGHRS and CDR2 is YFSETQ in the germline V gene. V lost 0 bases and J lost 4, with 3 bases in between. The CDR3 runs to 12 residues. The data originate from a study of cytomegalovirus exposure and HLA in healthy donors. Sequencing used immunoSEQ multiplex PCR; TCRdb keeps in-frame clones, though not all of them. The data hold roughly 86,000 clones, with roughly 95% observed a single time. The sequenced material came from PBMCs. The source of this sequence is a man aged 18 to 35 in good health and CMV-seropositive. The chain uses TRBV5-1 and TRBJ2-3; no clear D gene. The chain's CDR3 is CASSLVADTQYF. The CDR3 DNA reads TGCGCCAGCAGCTTGGTCGCAGATACGCAGTATTTT.